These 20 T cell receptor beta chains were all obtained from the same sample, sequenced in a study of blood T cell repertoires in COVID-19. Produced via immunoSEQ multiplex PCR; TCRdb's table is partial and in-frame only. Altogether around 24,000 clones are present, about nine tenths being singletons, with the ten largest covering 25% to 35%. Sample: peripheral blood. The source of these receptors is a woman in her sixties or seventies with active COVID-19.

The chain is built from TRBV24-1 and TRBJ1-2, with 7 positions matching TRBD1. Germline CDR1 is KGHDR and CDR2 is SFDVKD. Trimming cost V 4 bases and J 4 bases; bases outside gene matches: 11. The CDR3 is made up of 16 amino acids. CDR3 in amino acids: CATSDSYDREIYGYTF. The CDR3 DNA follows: TGTGCCACCAGTGACTCCTACGACAGGGAAATCTATGGCTACACCTTC.

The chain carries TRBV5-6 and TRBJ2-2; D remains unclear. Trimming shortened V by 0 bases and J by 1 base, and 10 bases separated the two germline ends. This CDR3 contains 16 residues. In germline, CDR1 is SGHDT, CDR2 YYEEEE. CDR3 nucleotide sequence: TGTGCCAGCAGCTTGGGGGTGGCGGAGAACACCGGGGAGCTGTTTTTT. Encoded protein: CASSLGVAENTGELFF.

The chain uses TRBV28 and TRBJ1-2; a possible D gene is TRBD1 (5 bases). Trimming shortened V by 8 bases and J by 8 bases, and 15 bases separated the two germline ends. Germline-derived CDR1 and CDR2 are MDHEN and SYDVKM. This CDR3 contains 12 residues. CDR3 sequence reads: CASRSATAGYTF. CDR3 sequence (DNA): TGTGCCAGCCGTTCGGCGACAGCCGGCTACACCTTC.

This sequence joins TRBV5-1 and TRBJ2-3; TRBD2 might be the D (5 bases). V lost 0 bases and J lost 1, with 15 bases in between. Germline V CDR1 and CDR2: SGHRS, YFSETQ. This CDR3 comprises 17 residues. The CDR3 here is CASSLVQRARGTDTQYF. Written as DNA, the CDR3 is TGCGCCAGCAGCTTGGTACAGAGAGCGAGGGGCACAGATACGCAGTATTTT.

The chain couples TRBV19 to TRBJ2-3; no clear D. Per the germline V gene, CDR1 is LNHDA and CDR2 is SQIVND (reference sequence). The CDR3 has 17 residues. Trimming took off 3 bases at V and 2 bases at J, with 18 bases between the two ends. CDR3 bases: TGTGCCAGTAGTATCCGTACGACCGGAGTATTCACAGATACGCAGTATTTT. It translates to CASSIRTTGVFTDTQYF.

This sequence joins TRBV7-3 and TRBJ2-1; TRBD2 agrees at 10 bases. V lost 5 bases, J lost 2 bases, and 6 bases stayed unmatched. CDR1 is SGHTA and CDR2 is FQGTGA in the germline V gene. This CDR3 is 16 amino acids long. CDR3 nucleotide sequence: TGTGCCAGCAGCGGTACTAGCGGGGCGCCCTACAATGAGCAGTTCTTC. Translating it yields CASSGTSGAPYNEQFF.

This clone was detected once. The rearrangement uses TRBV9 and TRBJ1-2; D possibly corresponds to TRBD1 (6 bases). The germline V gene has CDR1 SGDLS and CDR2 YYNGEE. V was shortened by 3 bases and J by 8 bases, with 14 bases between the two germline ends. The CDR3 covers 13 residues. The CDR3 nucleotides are TGTGCCAGCAGCGCTAACAGGGTGGGCGGCTACACCTTC. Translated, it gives CASSANRVGGYTF.

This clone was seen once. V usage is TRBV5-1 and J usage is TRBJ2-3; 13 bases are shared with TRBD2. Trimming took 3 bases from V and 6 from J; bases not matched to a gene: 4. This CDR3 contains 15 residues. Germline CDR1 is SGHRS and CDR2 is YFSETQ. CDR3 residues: CASSWTSGGSDTQYF. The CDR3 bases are TGCGCCAGCAGCTGGACTAGCGGGGGTTCGGATACGCAGTATTTT.

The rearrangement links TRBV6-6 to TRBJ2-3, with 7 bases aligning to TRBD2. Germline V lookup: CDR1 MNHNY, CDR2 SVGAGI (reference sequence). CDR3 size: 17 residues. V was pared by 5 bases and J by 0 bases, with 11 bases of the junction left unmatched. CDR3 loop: CASSLTVRGVSTDTQYF. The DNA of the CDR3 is TGTGCCAGCAGTCTTACCGTCCGGGGGGTCAGCACAGATACGCAGTATTTT.

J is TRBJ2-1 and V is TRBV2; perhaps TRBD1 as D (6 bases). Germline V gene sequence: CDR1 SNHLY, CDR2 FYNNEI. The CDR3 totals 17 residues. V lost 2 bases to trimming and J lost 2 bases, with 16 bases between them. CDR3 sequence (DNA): TGTGCCAGCAGTGAACGGTATACCACAGGGACCTACAATGAGCAGTTCTTC. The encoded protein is CASSERYTTGTYNEQFF.

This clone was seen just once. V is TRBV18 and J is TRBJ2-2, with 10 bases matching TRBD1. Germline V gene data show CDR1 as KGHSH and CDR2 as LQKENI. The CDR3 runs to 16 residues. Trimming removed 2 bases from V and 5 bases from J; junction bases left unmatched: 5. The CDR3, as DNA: TGTGCCAGCTCACCAACGGGACAGGGGACGACCGGGGAGCTGTTTTTT. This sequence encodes CASSPTGQGTTGELFF.

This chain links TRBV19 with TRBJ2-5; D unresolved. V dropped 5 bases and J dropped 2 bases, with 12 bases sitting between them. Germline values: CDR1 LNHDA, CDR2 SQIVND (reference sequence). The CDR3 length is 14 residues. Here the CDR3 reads CASSPRSGQETQYF. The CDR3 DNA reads TGTGCCAGTAGTCCCAGGTCAGGTCAAGAGACCCAGTACTTC.

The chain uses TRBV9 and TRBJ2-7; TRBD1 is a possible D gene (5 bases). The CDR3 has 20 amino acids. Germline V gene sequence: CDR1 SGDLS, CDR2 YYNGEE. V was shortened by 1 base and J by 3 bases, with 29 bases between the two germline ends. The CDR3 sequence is CASSVNPGSPAPQEVYEQYF. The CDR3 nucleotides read TGTGCCAGCAGCGTAAACCCAGGGTCCCCAGCCCCCCAAGAAGTCTACGAGCAGTACTTC.

CDR3 sequence: CASSISGGGDTQYF. The CDR3 DNA sequence: TGTGCCAGCAGTATAAGCGGGGGTGGAGATACGCAGTATTTT. The chain is built from TRBV2 and TRBJ2-3, with 8 bases aligning to TRBD2. The CDR3 loop spans 14 amino acids. V gave up 5 bases and J gave up 5 bases; unmatched junction bases: 6. Looked up from germline, CDR1 is SNHLY and CDR2 is FYNNEI.

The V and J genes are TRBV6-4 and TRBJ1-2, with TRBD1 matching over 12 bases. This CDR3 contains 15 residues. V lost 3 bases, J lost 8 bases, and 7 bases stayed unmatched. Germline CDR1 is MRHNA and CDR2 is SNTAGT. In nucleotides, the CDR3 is TGTGCCAGCAGTGAGGCGGGACAGGGGGCCGGAGGCTACACCTTC. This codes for CASSEAGQGAGGYTF.

CDR3 sequence (DNA): TGTGCCAGCAGCCCGCTCCCAGGGGTCAACGAGCAGTACTTC. It yields the protein CASSPLPGVNEQYF. V gene TRBV7-6 combines with J gene TRBJ2-7; D possibly corresponds to TRBD1 (6 bases). The CDR3 is 14 residues long. Trimming took 5 bases from V and 5 from J, leaving 16 bases between them. Germline CDR1 is SGHVS and CDR2 is FNYEAQ.

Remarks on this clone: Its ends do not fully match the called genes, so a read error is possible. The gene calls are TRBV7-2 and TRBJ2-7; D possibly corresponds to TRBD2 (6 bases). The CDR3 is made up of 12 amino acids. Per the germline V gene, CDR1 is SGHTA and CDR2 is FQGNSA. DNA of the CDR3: TGTGCCAGCAGCTTAGCGGTCGGGGGTGTAGACTTC. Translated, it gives CASSLAVGGVDF.

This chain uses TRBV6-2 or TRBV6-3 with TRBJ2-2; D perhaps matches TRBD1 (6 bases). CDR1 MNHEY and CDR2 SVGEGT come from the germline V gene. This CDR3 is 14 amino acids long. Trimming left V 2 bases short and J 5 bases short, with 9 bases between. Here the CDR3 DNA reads TGTGCCAGCAGTTACCTTCAGGGGACCGGGGAGCTGTTTTTT. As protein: CASSYLQGTGELFF.

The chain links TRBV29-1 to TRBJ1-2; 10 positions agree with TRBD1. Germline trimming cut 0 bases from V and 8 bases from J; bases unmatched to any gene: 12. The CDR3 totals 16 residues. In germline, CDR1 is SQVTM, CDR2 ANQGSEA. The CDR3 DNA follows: TGCAGCGTTGAAGATCAACGCCGAGAGACAGGGGGCGGCTACACCTTC. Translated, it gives CSVEDQRRETGGGYTF.

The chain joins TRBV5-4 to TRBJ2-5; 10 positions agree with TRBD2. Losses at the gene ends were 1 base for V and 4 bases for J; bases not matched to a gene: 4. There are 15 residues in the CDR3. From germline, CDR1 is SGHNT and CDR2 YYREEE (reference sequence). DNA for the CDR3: TGTGCCAGCAGCTTGCGTAGCGGGGGGCCAGAGACCCAGTACTTC. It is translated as CASSLRSGGPETQYF.